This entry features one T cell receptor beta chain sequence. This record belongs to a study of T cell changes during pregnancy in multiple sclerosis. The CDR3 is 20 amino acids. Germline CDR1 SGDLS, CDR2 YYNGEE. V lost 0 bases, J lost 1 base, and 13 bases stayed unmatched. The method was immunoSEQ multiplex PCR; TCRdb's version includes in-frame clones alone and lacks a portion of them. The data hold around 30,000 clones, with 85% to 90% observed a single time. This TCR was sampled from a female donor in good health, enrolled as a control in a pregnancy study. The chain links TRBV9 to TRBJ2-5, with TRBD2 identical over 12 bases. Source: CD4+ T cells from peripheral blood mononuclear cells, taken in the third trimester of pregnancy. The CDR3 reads CASSVASRWGLAGPQETQYF. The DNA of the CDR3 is TGTGCCAGCAGCGTAGCTTCGAGGTGGGGACTAGCGGGCCCCCAAGAGACCCAGTACTTC. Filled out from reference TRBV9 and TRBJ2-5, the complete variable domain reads DSGVTQTPKHLITATGQRVTLRCSPRSGDLSVYWYQQSLDQGLQFLIQYYNGEERAKGNILERFSAQQFPDLHSELNLSSLELGDSALYFCASSVASRWGLAGPQETQYFGPGTRLLVL.